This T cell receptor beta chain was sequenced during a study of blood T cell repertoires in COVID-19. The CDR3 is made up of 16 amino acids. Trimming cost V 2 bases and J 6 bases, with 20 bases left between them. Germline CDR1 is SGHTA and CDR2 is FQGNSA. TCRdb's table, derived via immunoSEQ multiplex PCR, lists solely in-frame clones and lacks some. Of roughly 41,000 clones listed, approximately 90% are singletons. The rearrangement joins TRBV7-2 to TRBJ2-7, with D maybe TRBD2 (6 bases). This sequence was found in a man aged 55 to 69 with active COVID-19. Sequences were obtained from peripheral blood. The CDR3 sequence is CASSLKGGGTYLEQYF. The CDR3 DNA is TGTGCCAGCAGCTTAAAGGGAGGAGGGACCTACCTCGAGCAGTACTTC.